These 9 T cell receptor beta chains were sequenced from one sample in a study of Tregs in tolerant kidney transplant recipients (dated by TCRdb to the late 2010s). The protocol used for the library was the immunoSEQ multiplex PCR assay. This is the immuneACCESS table as TCRdb keeps it, with only in-frame sequences that have V and J called. A part of the clones is gone; compared with another copy, unresolved V genes explain less than half, and the rest is unexplained. A total of tens of thousands of clones appear in this sample, about four fifths of them only once. The ten largest clones capture approximately 4% of the sample. The sample taken for sequencing was CD4+ T cells from blood. The receptors shown here come from a human donor in good health.

This chain connects TRBV5-4 to TRBJ2-5; 8 bases are a match to TRBD1. CDR1 SGHNT and CDR2 YYREEE come from the germline V gene (reference sequence). Trimming took 3 bases from V and 3 from J; bases not matched to a gene: 4. The CDR3 runs 14 residues. The CDR3: CASSSQGAEETQYF. The CDR3 nucleotides read TGTGCCAGCAGCTCTCAGGGGGCCGAAGAGACCCAGTACTTC.

V is TRBV4-1 and J is TRBJ2-3, with D possibly TRBD2 on 6 matching bases. The CDR3 is 16 residues long. The V end lost 0 bases, the J end lost 0 bases, and 10 bases lay between the germline ends. Germline loops: CDR1 MGHRA, CDR2 YSYEKL. CDR3 nucleotide sequence: TGCGCCAGCAGCCAAGATGGCGCGGGGAGCACAGATACGCAGTATTTT. Amino acids: CASSQDGAGSTDTQYF.

The rearrangement joins TRBV25-1 to TRBJ1-1; D not resolved. The germline CDR1 and CDR2 sequences are MGHDK and SYGVNS. Trimming removed 2 bases from V and 3 bases from J, with 1 base in between. The CDR3 extends over 11 amino acids. The CDR3 loop is CASSEDTEAFF. The CDR3 bases are TGTGCCAGCAGTGAAGACACTGAAGCTTTCTTT.

The chain is built from TRBV27 and TRBJ2-5; tentative D call: TRBD2 (5 bases). The CDR3 consists of 13 residues. V was shortened by 3 bases and J by 5 bases, with 10 bases between the two germline ends. The germline CDR1 and CDR2 sequences are MNHEY and SMNVEV (reference sequence). CDR3 in amino acids: CASSLDWQETQYF. In DNA form, the CDR3 reads TGTGCCAGCAGTTTGGACTGGCAGGAGACCCAGTACTTC.

The rearrangement links TRBV11-3 to TRBJ1-3; D call uncertain. This CDR3 has 16 amino acids. The germline V and J ends were trimmed by 2 bases and 0 bases, with 11 bases remaining between them. CDR1 is SGHNT and CDR2 is YENEEA in the germline V gene. DNA for the CDR3: TGTGCCAGCAGCTTATTCGGGCAGAGCTCTGGAAACACCATATATTTT. It yields the protein CASSLFGQSSGNTIYF.

This sequence joins TRBV7-2 and TRBJ2-3; TRBD2 matches 12 bases. The V segment lost 4 bases and the J segment 1 base; nucleotides outside the gene matches: 3. This CDR3 spans 16 amino acids. The germline V gene encodes CDR1 SGHTA and CDR2 FQGNSA. The CDR3 reads CASSSRLAGGTDTQYF. The CDR3 nucleotides are TGTGCCAGCAGCTCGAGACTAGCGGGGGGCACAGATACGCAGTATTTT.

The genes are TRBV5-4 and TRBJ1-1, with TRBD1 matching over 11 bases. Germline V gene lookup returns CDR1 SGHNT and CDR2 YYREEE (reference sequence). The CDR3 is 15 amino acids. V was clipped by 3 bases and J by 4 bases; unmatched bases: 5. The chain's CDR3 is CASSSAGTGGTEAFF. Written as DNA, the CDR3 is TGTGCCAGCAGCTCCGCCGGGACAGGGGGCACTGAAGCTTTCTTT.

The table lists this clone with a few counts. The chain has TRBV5-1 and TRBJ1-5; weak D call: TRBD1 (6 bases). V shed 0 bases and J shed 7 bases, with 8 bases lying between them. This CDR3 is 13 amino acids long. Germline V CDR1 and CDR2: SGHRS, YFSETQ. CDR3 DNA: TGCGCCAGCAGCTTGGAAGGGGGACAGCCCCAGCATTTT. This sequence encodes CASSLEGGQPQHF.

The rearrangement links TRBV6-5 to TRBJ2-2; TRBD1 aligns across 9 bases. This CDR3 is 14 amino acids long. J was trimmed by 4 bases and V by 6 bases; bases with no gene match: 3. In germline, CDR1 is MNHEY, CDR2 SVGAGI. This CDR3 reads CASRTTGGTGELFF. The CDR3 DNA is TGTGCCAGCAGGACGACAGGGGGCACCGGGGAGCTGTTTTTT.